The T cell receptor beta chain described here comes from a study of T cell repertoires in ileal Crohn's disease. The overall study: All patients had surgery for stricturing (approximately 60%) or penetrating (around 40%) disease.

As to time point: neoterminal ileum biopsy at postoperative endoscopy, about 6 months after surgery. Adults with ileal or ileocolonic Crohn's disease and an indication for resection were eligible. This CDR3 contains 15 residues. Germline assignment: CDR1 SGHTA and CDR2 FQGNSA. V was pared by 4 bases and J by 4 bases, with 17 bases between. TCRdb keeps only in-frame clones here, not all; method: immunoSEQ multiplex PCR. The table has roughly 7,400 clones, approximately 74% seen once. The sample comprised ileal tissue. The rearrangement uses TRBV7-2 and TRBJ2-7, with D possibly being TRBD1 (6 bases). The sequence came from an adult with Crohn's disease. The CDR3 region is CASSSIRGGEYEQYF. The CDR3 DNA sequence: TGTGCCAGCAGCTCCATCAGGGGTGGCGAGTACGAGCAGTACTTC.